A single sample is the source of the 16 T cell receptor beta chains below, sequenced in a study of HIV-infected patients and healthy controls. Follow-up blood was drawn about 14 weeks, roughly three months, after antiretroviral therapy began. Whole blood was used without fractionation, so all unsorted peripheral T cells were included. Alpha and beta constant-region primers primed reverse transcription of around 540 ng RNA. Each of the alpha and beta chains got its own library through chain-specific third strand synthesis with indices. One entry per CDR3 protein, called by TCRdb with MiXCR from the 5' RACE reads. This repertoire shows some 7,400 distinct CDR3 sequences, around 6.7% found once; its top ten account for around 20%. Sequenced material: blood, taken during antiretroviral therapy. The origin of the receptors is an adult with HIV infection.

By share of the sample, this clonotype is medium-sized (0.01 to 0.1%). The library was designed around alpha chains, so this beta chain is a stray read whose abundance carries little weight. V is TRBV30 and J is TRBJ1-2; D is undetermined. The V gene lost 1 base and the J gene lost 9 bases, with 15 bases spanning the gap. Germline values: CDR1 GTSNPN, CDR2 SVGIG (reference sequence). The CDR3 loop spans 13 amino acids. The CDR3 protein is CAWSEEGRLRYTF. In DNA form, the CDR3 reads TGTGCCTGGAGTGAAGAAGGGCGATTACGCTACACCTTC.

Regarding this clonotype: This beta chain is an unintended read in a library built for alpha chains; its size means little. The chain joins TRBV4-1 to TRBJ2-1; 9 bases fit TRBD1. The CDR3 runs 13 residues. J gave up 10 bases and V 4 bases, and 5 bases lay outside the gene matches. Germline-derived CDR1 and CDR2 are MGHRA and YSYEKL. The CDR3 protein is CASSLDRGYEQFF. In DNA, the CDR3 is TGCGCCAGCAGCCTGGACAGGGGCTACGAGCAGTTCTTC.

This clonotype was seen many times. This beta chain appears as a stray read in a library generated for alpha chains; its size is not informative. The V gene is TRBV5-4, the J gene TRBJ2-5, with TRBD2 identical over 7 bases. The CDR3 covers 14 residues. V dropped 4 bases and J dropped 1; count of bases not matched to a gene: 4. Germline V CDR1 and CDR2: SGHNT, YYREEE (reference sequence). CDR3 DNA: TGTGCCAGCAGCCCAGGGACTATCCAAGAGACCCAGTACTTC. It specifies CASSPGTIQETQYF.

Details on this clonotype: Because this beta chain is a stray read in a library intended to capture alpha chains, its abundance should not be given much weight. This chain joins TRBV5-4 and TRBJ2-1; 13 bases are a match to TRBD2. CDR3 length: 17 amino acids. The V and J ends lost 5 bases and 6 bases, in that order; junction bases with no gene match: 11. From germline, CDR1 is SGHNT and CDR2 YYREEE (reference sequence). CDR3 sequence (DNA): TGTGCCAGCAGTTACCCAGCCGGGACTAGCGGGATCAATGAGCAGTTCTTC. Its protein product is CASSYPAGTSGINEQFF.

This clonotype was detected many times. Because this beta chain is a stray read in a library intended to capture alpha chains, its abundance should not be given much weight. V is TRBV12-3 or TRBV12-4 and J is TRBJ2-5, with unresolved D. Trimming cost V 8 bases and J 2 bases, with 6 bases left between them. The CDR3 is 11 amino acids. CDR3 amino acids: CASQKQETQYF. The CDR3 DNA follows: TGTGCCAGCCAAAAGCAAGAGACCCAGTACTTC.

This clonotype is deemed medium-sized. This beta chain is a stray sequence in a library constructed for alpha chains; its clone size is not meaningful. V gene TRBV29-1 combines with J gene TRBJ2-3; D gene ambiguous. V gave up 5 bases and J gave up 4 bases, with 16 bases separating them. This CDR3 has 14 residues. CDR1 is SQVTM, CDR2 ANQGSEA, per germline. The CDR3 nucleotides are TGCAGCGTTTTCCCATTACGGGCTCCAGATACGCAGTATTTT. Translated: CSVFPLRAPDTQYF.

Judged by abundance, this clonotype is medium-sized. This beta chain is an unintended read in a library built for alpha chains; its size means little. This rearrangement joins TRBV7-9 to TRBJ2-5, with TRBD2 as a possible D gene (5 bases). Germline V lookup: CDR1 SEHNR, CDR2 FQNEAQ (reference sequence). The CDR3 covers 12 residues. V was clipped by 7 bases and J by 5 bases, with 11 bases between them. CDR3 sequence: CASNPTGETQYF. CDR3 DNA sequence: TGTGCCAGCAACCCCACGGGGGAGACCCAGTACTTC.

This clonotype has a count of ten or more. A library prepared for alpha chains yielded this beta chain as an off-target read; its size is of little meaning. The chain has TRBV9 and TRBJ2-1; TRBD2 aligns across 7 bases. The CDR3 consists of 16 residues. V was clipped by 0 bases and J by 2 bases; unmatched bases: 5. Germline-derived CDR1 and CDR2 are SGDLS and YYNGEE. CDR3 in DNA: TGTGCCAGCAGCGTAGTCCCTAGCGGAACCTACAATGAGCAGTTCTTC. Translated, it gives CASSVVPSGTYNEQFF.

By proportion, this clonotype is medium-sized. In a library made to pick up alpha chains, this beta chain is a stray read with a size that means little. CDR3 bases: TGTGCCAGCAGTGAACAGCAGGGAGGGACAGATACGCAGTATTTT. Protein: CASSEQQGGTDTQYF. The J gene is TRBJ2-3, the V gene TRBV6-1, with 7 bases that match TRBD2. The CDR3 contains 15 residues. V trimming: 2 bases; J trimming: 3 bases; junction bases outside the gene matches: 5. Germline assignment: CDR1 MNHNS and CDR2 SASEGT.

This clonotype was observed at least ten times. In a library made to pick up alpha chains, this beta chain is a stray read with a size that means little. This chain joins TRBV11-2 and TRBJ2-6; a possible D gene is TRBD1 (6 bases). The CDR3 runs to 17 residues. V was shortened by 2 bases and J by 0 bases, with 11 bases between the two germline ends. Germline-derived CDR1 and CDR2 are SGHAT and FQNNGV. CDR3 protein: CASSLPGDDSGANVLTF. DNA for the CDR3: TGTGCCAGCAGCTTACCAGGGGACGACTCTGGGGCCAACGTCCTGACTTTC.

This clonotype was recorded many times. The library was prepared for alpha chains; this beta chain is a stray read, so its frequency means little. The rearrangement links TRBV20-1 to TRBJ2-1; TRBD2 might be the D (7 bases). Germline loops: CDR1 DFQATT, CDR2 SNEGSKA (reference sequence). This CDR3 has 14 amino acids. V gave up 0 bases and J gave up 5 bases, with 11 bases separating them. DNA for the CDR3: TGCAGTGCTAGAGATAGGGGGGGGCACAATGAGCAGTTCTTC. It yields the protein CSARDRGGHNEQFF.

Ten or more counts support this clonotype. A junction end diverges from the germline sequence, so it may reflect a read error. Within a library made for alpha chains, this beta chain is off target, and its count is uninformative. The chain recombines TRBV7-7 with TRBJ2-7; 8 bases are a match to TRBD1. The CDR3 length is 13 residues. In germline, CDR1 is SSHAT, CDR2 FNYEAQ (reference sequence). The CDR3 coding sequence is TGTGCTAGCAGCTTAAACAGGGGGGACGAGCAGTACTTC. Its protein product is CASSLNRGDEQYF.

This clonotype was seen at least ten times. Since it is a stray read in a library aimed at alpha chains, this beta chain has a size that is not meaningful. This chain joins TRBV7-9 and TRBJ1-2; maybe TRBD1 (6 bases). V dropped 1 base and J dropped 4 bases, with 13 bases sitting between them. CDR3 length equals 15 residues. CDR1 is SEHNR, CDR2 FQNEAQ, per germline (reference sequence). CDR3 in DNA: TGTGCCAGCAGCTTAGATTTAGGGGGAGGCTATGGCTACACCTTC. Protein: CASSLDLGGGYGYTF.

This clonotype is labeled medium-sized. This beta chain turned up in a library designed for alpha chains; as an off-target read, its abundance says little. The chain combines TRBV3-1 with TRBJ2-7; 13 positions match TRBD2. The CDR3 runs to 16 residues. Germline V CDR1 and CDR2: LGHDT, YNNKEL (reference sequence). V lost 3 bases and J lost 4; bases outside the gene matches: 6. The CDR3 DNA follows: TGTGCCAGCAGCCACCCTGAGACTAGCGGGAGGTACGAGCAGTACTTC. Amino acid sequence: CASSHPETSGRYEQYF.

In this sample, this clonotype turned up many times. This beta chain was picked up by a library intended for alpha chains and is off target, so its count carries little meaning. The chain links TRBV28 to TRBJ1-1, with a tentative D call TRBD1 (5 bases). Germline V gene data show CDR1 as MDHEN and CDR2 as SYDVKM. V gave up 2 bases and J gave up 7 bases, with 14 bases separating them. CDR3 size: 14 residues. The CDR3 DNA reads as TGTGCCAGCAGTTTAAGTTCGGGGGAACTTGAAGCTTTCTTT. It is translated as CASSLSSGELEAFF.

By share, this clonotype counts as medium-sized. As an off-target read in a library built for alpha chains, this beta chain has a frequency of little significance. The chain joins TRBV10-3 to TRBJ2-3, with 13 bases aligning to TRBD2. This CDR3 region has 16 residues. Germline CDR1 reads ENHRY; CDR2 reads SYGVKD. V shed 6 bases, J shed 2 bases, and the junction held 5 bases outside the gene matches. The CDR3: CAIRTGTSGATDTQYF. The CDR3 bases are TGTGCCATCAGAACCGGGACTAGCGGGGCCACAGATACGCAGTATTTT.